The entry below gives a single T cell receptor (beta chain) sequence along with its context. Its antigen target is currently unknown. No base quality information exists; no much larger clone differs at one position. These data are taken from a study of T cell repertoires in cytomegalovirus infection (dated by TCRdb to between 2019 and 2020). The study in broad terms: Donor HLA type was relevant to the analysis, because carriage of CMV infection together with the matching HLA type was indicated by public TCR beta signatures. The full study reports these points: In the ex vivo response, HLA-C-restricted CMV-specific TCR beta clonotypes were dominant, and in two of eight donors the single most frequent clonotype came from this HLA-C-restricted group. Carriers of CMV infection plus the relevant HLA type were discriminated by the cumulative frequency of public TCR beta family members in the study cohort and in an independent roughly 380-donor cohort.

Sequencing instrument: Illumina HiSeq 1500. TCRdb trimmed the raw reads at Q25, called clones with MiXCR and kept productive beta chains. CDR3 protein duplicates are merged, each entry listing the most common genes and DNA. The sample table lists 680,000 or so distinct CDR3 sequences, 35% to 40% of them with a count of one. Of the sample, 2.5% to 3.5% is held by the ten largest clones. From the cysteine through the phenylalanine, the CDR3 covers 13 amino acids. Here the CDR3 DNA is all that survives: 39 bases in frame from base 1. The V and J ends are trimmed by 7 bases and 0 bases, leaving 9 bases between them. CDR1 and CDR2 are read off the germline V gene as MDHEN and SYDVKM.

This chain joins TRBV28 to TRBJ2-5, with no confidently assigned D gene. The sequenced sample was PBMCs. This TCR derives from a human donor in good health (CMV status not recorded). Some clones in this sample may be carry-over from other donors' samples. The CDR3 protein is CASTPLYQETQYF. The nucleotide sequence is TGTGCCAGCACGCCGCTCTACCAAGAGACCCAGTACTTC.